The 10 T cell receptor beta chains below all came from one sample that was sequenced in a study of CD8 T cells in ankylosing spondylitis. TCRdb re-called the 5' RACE reads through MiXCR, storing one row per CDR3 protein. Found here are a few hundred thousand distinct CDR3 sequences, roughly a tenth of them singletons; the top ten hold less than 7.5%. Sequenced: blood, either unsorted or a sorted T cell fraction (not recorded which). Source of these receptors: a male donor with ankylosing spondylitis or in good health (not recorded which).

Only a few counts were recorded for this clonotype. The chain recombines TRBV12-3 or TRBV12-4 with TRBJ2-1; 8 bases match TRBD2. V dropped 5 bases and J dropped 8; count of bases not matched to a gene: 20. The CDR3 covers 18 residues. In nucleotides, the CDR3 is TGTGCCAGCAGTCCTCACCTGTTGGGGAGCGGGAGTATCCATGAGCAGTTCTTC. Translated, it gives CASSPHLLGSGSIHEQFF.

This clonotype appeared many times. The J gene is TRBJ2-1, the V gene TRBV5-1; D uncertain. Germline V gene sequence: CDR1 SGHRS, CDR2 YFSETQ. V lost 0 bases and J 4 bases, leaving 17 bases between the germline ends. This CDR3 has 17 amino acids. The CDR3 loop is CASSLESGSAFYNEQFF. CDR3 nucleotide sequence: TGCGCCAGCAGCTTGGAATCCGGGTCCGCGTTTTACAATGAGCAGTTCTTC. Complete variable domain (other parts from reference TRBV5-1 and TRBJ2-1): KAGVTQTPRYLIKTRGQQVTLSCSPISGHRSVSWYQQTPGQGLQFLFEYFSETQRNKGNFPGRFSGRQFSNSRSEMNVSTLELGDSALYLCASSLESGSAFYNEQFFGPGTRLTVL.

Of note for this clonotype: This may be a read error: a much more frequent sequence differs by one nucleotide. The CDR3 carries no conserved terminal phenylalanine or tryptophan, so it likely arises from a read error. The chain carries TRBV4-2 and TRBJ2-5, with 9 positions matching TRBD2. The germline CDR1 and CDR2 sequences are LGHNA and YNFKEQ. There are 15 residues in the CDR3. V dropped 2 bases and J dropped 1; count of bases not matched to a gene: 2. CDR3: CASSQTTSGQETQYS. CDR3 coding DNA: TGTGCCAGCAGCCAAACGACTAGCGGCCAAGAGACCCAGTACTCC.

This clonotype was counted at least ten times. The gene calls are TRBV5-1 and TRBJ1-2, with TRBD1 matching 7 bases. CDR1 and CDR2 (germline): SGHRS, YFSETQ. The CDR3 runs to 15 residues. After removal of 3 bases from V and 4 bases from J, the junction contained 9 bases not matched to a gene. The chain's CDR3 is CASSYEGTALYGYTF. The CDR3 coding sequence is TGCGCCAGCAGCTACGAGGGGACAGCTCTCTATGGCTACACCTTC.

In its sample, this clonotype was seen many times. This chain's CDR3 is CASRSQGKGTDTQYF. The CDR3 nucleotides read TGTGCCAGCAGATCACAGGGGAAGGGCACAGATACGCAGTATTTT. The rearrangement joins TRBV12-3 or TRBV12-4 to TRBJ2-3, with 7 bases aligning to TRBD1. CDR3 length: 15 amino acids. V was pared by 6 bases and J by 1 base, with 7 bases of the junction left unmatched.

This clonotype was detected only a few times. The chain employs TRBV5-1 and TRBJ2-7; 8 bases fit TRBD1. V was clipped by 5 bases and J by 2 bases; unmatched bases: 3. The germline V gene has CDR1 SGHRS and CDR2 YFSETQ. This CDR3 has 13 amino acids. The CDR3 DNA reads as TGCGCCAGCAGAGTGGGACAGGCCTACGAGCAGTACTTC. Its protein is CASRVGQAYEQYF.

This clonotype was observed a few times. V and J are TRBV24-1 and TRBJ2-2, with D possibly matching TRBD1 (6 bases). In germline, CDR1 is KGHDR, CDR2 SFDVKD. The CDR3 spans 16 residues. The V end lost 4 bases, the J end lost 4 bases, and 15 bases lay between the germline ends. The DNA for the CDR3 is TGTGCCACCAGTGACCTACAGGGTCCTCCCACCGGGGAGCTGTTTTTT. It is translated as CATSDLQGPPTGELFF.

This clonotype was seen repeatedly, ten times or more. This chain links TRBV27 with TRBJ2-5; no firm D call. V was trimmed by 5 bases and J by 2 bases, leaving 3 bases between them. The CDR3 covers 11 residues. Germline V gene sequence: CDR1 MNHEY, CDR2 SMNVEV (reference sequence). The CDR3 reads CASSDQETQYF. The CDR3 DNA follows: TGTGCCAGCAGTGATCAAGAGACCCAGTACTTC.

The chain is built from TRBV12-3 or TRBV12-4 and TRBJ1-4; weak D call: TRBD1 (6 bases). The V gene lost 5 bases and the J gene lost 5 bases, with 12 bases spanning the gap. There are 14 residues in the CDR3. The chain's CDR3 is CASSLQGLNEKLFF. The CDR3 region has the DNA TGTGCCAGCAGTCTACAGGGACTAAATGAAAAACTGTTTTTT.

In this sample, this clonotype turned up many times. The chain employs TRBV20-1 and TRBJ2-3; 9 bases map to TRBD2. Per germline, CDR1 DFQATT and CDR2 SNEGSKA (reference sequence). J gave up 3 bases and V 5 bases, and 6 bases lay outside the gene matches. This CDR3 spans 14 amino acids. The CDR3 nucleotides are TGCAGTGCTTCCCATAGCGGGAGAACAGATACGCAGTATTTT. Translation gives CSASHSGRTDTQYF.